Listed here is a single T cell receptor (beta chain). The V gene end was trimmed by 6 bases and the J gene end by 4 bases; junction bases not matched to a gene: 7. Germline V CDR1 and CDR2: KGHSH, LQKENI. The CDR3 totals 15 residues. The assay was immunoSEQ multiplex PCR, and TCRdb's table has in-frame clones only and misses some. The sample contains about 250,000 clones, about 87% of which appear only once. These data originate in a study of blood T cell repertoires in COVID-19. Background on the study: Spain, Italy and the United States supplied samples that represented acute and convalescent COVID-19.

V usage is TRBV18 and J usage is TRBJ2-7; 12 bases align to TRBD2. Source material: peripheral blood. The clonotype originates from a woman aged 25 to 39 with COVID-19, enrolled during active disease. The CDR3 reads CASSLGLAGGYEQYV. DNA of the CDR3: TGTGCCAGCTCCCTGGGACTAGCGGGCGGGTACGAGCAGTACGTC.